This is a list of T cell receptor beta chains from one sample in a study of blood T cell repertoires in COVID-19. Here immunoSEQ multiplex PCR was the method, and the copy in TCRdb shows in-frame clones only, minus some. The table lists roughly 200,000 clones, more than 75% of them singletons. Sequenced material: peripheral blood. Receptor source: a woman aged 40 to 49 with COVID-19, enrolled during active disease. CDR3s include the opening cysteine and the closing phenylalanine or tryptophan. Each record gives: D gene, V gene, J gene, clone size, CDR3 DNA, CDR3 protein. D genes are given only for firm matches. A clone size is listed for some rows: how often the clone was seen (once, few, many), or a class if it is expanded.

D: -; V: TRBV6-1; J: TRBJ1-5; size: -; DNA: TGTGCCAGCAGTGAAACGTACAGGGATCAGCCCCAGCATTTT; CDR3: CASSETYRDQPQHF
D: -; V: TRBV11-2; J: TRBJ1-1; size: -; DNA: TGTGCCAGCAGCTTAGGCGTCGTCAACACTGAAGCTTTCTTT; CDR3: CASSLGVVNTEAFF
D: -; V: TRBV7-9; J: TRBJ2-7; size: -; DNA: TGTGCCAGCAGCTTAGATCTCGGGGAGCAGTACTTC; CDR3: CASSLDLGEQYF
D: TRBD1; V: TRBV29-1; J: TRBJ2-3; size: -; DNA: TGCAGCGTTGAAGCGGACAGGGCAGATACGCAGTATTTT; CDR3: CSVEADRADTQYF
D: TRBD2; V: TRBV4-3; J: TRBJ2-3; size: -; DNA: TGCGCCAGCAGCCCAGGCGGCGGGGGGGGTACTAGCACAGATACGCAGTATTTT; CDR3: CASSPGGGGGTSTDTQYF
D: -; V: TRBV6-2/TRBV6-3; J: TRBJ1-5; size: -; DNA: TGTGCCAGCAGTTACGCCCCTCGGCAGCCCCAGCATTTT; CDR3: CASSYAPRQPQHF
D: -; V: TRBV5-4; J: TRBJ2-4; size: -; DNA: TGTGCCAGCAGCTTGAAGGAGGGCAAAAACATTCAGTACTTC; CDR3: CASSLKEGKNIQYF
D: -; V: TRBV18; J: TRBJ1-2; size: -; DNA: TGTGCCAGCTCACTTCCAGGGGAGAACTATGGCTACACCTTC; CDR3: CASSLPGENYGYTF
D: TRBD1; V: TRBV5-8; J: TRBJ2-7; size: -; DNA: TGTGCCAGCAGCTTGGCCGGGACAGGGACGCGTCAGCAGTACTTC; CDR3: CASSLAGTGTRQQYF
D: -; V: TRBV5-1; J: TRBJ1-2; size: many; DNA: TGCGCCAGCAGCCCCCTAGGTACCTATGGCTACACCTTC; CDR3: CASSPLGTYGYTF
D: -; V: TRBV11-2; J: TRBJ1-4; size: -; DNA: TGTGCCACCACGGGGGGGGCAATGACTAATGAAAAACTGTTTTTT; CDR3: CATTGGAMTNEKLFF
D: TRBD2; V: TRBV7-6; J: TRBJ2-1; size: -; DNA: TGTGCCAGCAGCCAAAGGACTAGCGGACCGGGTGAGCAGTTCTTC; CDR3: CASSQRTSGPGEQFF
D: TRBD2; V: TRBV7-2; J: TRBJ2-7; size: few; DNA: TGTGCCAGCAGCCCCCAGCGGGGGGAAGTATACGAGCAGTACTTC; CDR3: CASSPQRGEVYEQYF
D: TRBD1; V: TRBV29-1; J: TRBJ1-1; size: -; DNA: TGCAGCGCTGAGGACAGGGGGCAAACTGAAGCTTTCTTT; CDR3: CSAEDRGQTEAFF
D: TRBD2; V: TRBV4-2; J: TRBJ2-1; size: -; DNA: TGTGCCAGCAGCCAAGAAGTAGGACTAGCGGGGGGGCCGGAGTTCTTC; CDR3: CASSQEVGLAGGPEFF
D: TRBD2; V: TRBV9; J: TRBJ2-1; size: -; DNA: TGTGCCAGCAGCTTAGCGGGGGGGAACAATGAGCAGTTCTTC; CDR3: CASSLAGGNNEQFF
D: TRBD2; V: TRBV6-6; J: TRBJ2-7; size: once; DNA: TGTGCCAGCAAGCGGGAGGGGATCGAGCAGTACTTC; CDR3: CASKREGIEQYF
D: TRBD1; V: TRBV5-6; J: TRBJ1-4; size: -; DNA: TGTGCCAGCAGCTTGGCCTTGGGACAGGGGGTTGAAAAACTGTTTTTT; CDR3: CASSLALGQGVEKLFF
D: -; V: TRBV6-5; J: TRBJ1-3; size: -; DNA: TGTGCCAGCAGGCAGGGGACCCGAAACACCATATATTTT; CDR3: CASRQGTRNTIYF
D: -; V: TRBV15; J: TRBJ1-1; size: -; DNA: TGTGCCACCAGCAGACAGCCCGGGAGGGTGAACACTGAAGCTTTCTTT; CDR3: CATSRQPGRVNTEAFF
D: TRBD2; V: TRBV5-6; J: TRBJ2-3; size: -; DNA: TGTGCCAGCAGCTTGAAGACGGCGGGAGTGGCAACAGATACGCAGTATTTT; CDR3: CASSLKTAGVATDTQYF
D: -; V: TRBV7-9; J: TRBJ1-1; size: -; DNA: TGTGCCAGCAGCCCAGACGCAGGACAGAAAGCTTTCTTT; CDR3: CASSPDAGQKAFF
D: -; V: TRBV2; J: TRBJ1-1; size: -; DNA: TGTGCCAGCACATCCTGGGGCGGGAGAACCACTGAAGCTTTCTTT; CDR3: CASTSWGGRTTEAFF